This entry is about one T cell receptor (beta chain). The data belong to a study of OX40 agonist ivuxolimab in advanced cancers. Assay used: immunoSEQ multiplex PCR; TCRdb lists only in-frame clones, some missing. The table records roughly 86,000 clones, roughly 90% of them present only once. There are 15 residues in the CDR3. The J segment lost 3 bases and the V segment lost 0 bases, leaving 1 base of the junction unmatched. Germline V lookup: CDR1 LGHNA, CDR2 YNFKEQ. The clonotype was recovered from an adult with an advanced solid tumor such as melanoma, head and neck, liver or kidney cancer. The J gene is TRBJ1-5, the V gene TRBV4-2; 8 nucleotides align to TRBD1. Sequencing used CD4+ or CD8+ T cells sorted from blood, obtained in a trial of the OX40 agonist ivuxolimab. The CDR3 is CASSQETGANQPQHF. The CDR3 DNA reads as TGTGCCAGCAGCCAAGAGACAGGGGCCAATCAGCCCCAGCATTTT.